These 20 T cell receptor beta chains came from one sample sequenced in a study of blood T cell repertoires in COVID-19. Repertoires were generated with immunoSEQ multiplex PCR, while TCRdb's copy carries only in-frame clones and drops some. Here the sample spans over 120,000 clones, about 87% being singletons. The specimen sequenced was peripheral blood. Receptor source: a woman between 45 and 60 years old with active or convalescent COVID-19.

This clone was seen only a few times. This chain links TRBV7-3 with TRBJ1-1; D gene unclear. The CDR3 is made up of 15 amino acids. In germline, CDR1 is SGHTA, CDR2 FQGTGA. The V gene lost 1 base and the J gene lost 3 bases, with 12 bases spanning the gap. The DNA of the CDR3 is TGTGCCAGCAGCTTAAACCCAATACGAGACACTGAAGCTTTCTTT. Its translation: CASSLNPIRDTEAFF.

The chain has TRBV7-2 and TRBJ1-5; TRBD1 might be the D (5 bases). Between the trimmed V and J ends, which lost 3 bases and 4 bases, there was a span of 7 bases. The CDR3 sequence is 13 residues long. Germline V gene lookup returns CDR1 SGHTA and CDR2 FQGNSA. CDR3 in amino acids: CASSFKGNQPQHF. CDR3 nucleotides: TGTGCCAGCAGCTTCAAGGGGAATCAGCCCCAGCATTTT.

V and J are TRBV24-1 and TRBJ2-2, with 9 bases fitting TRBD1. This CDR3 contains 15 residues. Germline V gene data show CDR1 as KGHDR and CDR2 as SFDVKD. J gave up 4 bases and V 4 bases, and 3 bases lay outside the gene matches. The CDR3, as DNA: TGTGCCACCAGTGAGCCGGGACAGGGCACCGGGGAGCTGTTTTTT. Translated, it gives CATSEPGQGTGELFF.

The chain links TRBV4-3 to TRBJ1-4; D not resolved. Germline loops: CDR1 LGHNA, CDR2 YSLEER. The CDR3 has 17 amino acids. Trimming took 0 bases from V and 12 from J, leaving 23 bases between them. CDR3 sequence reads: CASSQDYRTAIMRELFF. The CDR3 bases are TGCGCCAGCAGCCAAGACTATAGGACGGCGATAATGAGGGAACTGTTTTTT.

The chain carries TRBV7-8 and TRBJ2-5; the match to TRBD2 covers 7 bases. V shed 7 bases and J 0 bases; nucleotides not matched to a gene: 8. Germline assignment: CDR1 SGHVS and CDR2 FQNEAQ. The CDR3 runs to 15 residues. The CDR3 DNA reads as TGTGCCAGCATCCCCGGGGGGATAGACCAAGAGACCCAGTACTTC. Translated: CASIPGGIDQETQYF.

This chain links TRBV20-1 with TRBJ1-2; unclear D gene. Trimming shortened V by 5 bases and J by 8 bases, and 12 bases separated the two germline ends. The CDR3 has 11 amino acids. CDR1 and CDR2 (germline): DFQATT, SNEGSKA (reference sequence). As DNA, the CDR3 is TGCAGTGCTCCGAGGGTAGGCGGCTACACCTTC. It codes for CSAPRVGGYTF.

The chain uses TRBV19 and TRBJ2-5, with a possible D match to TRBD2 (7 bases). The CDR3 is made up of 16 amino acids. V gave up 3 bases and J gave up 3 bases, with 17 bases separating them. Germline CDR1 reads LNHDA; CDR2 reads SQIVND (reference sequence). CDR3 DNA: TGTGCCAGTAGTATGAGGGGGGGCGCAGGGGAAGAGACCCAGTACTTC. It encodes CASSMRGGAGEETQYF.

The CDR3 DNA sequence: TGCGCCAGCAGCTTGGAGGCGGGAGGTCGGTTCTTC. Amino acids: CASSLEAGGRFF. This sequence joins TRBV5-1 and TRBJ2-1; 8 bases line up with TRBD2. The V and J ends lost 0 bases and 15 bases, in that order; junction bases with no gene match: 5. Per germline, CDR1 SGHRS and CDR2 YFSETQ. CDR3 length: 12 residues.

V usage is TRBV5-4 and J usage is TRBJ2-7; TRBD1 matches at 7 bases. CDR1 is SGHNT and CDR2 is YYREEE in the germline V gene (reference sequence). V shed 1 base, J shed 0 bases, and the junction held 4 bases outside the gene matches. The CDR3 extends over 15 amino acids. The CDR3 region has the DNA TGTGCCAGCAGCTTGCAGGGGGTTTTCTCCTACGAGCAGTACTTC. Its translation: CASSLQGVFSYEQYF.

J is TRBJ2-7 and V is TRBV5-1; 8 bases match TRBD2. V lost 4 bases to trimming and J lost 5 bases; unmatched junction nucleotides: 5. The CDR3 runs 13 residues. Germline CDR1 reads SGHRS; CDR2 reads YFSETQ. The CDR3 sequence is CASSAGGVNEQYF. CDR3 nucleotide sequence: TGCGCCAGCAGCGCGGGGGGAGTGAACGAGCAGTACTTC.

The V call is TRBV11-2, the J call TRBJ2-5; 14 nucleotides align to TRBD2. V gave up 4 bases and J gave up 5 bases; unmatched junction bases: 3. The CDR3 has 15 residues. CDR1 is SGHAT and CDR2 is FQNNGV in the germline V gene. CDR3 amino acids: CASSYGTSGSETQYF. Written as DNA, the CDR3 is TGTGCCAGCAGCTACGGGACTAGCGGGAGTGAGACCCAGTACTTC.

The CDR3 region is CASSPERGGVITGELFF. DNA of the CDR3: TGCGCCAGCAGCCCGGAGAGGGGAGGGGTTATCACCGGGGAGCTGTTTTTT. V is TRBV5-1 and J is TRBJ2-2; TRBD2 aligns across 7 bases. The CDR3 runs 17 residues. Germline V gene lookup returns CDR1 SGHRS and CDR2 YFSETQ. J lost 4 bases, V lost 4 bases, and 13 bases had no gene match.

The genes are TRBV19 and TRBJ1-3; 9 bases agree with TRBD1. The V gene end was trimmed by 8 bases and the J gene end by 2 bases; junction bases not matched to a gene: 1. Germline CDR1 is LNHDA and CDR2 is SQIVND (reference sequence). This CDR3 is 13 amino acids long. CDR3 DNA: TGTGCCAGTCGGACAGGGGCTGGAAACACCATATATTTT. Translated: CASRTGAGNTIYF. The full variable domain, in which reference TRBV19 and TRBJ1-3 provide the parts outside the CDR3, is DGGITQSPKYLFRKEGQNVTLSCEQNLNHDAMYWYRQDPGQGLRLIYYSQIVNDFQKGDIAEGYSVSREKKESFPLTVTSAQKNPTAFYLCASRTGAGNTIYFGEGSWLTVV.

This clone was observed a few times. J is TRBJ1-1 and V is TRBV11-2; possibly TRBD1 for D (6 bases). The V end was cut by 4 bases, the J end by 1 base, with 16 bases between. Per the germline V gene, CDR1 is SGHAT and CDR2 is FQNNGV. This CDR3 has 16 amino acids. DNA of the CDR3: TGTGCCAGCAGCTCAAGACAGGCTCGACCGAACACTGAAGCTTTCTTT. Translated: CASSSRQARPNTEAFF.

This clone was recorded only once. This sequence joins TRBV5-1 and TRBJ1-2; TRBD1 might be the D (5 bases). This CDR3 has 12 residues. Germline CDR1 SGHRS, CDR2 YFSETQ. V was shortened by 3 bases and J by 6 bases, with 9 bases between the two germline ends. As DNA, the CDR3 is TGCGCCAGCAGCTCGACAGTAAATGGCTACACCTTC. Translation: CASSSTVNGYTF. The complete variable domain, with remaining parts taken from reference TRBV5-1 and TRBJ1-2, reads KAGVTQTPRYLIKTRGQQVTLSCSPISGHRSVSWYQQTPGQGLQFLFEYFSETQRNKGNFPGRFSGRQFSNSRSEMNVSTLELGDSALYLCASSSTVNGYTFGSGTRLTVV.

The V gene is TRBV6-5, the J gene TRBJ1-2, with D perhaps matching TRBD1 (6 bases). From germline, CDR1 is MNHEY and CDR2 SVGAGI. The CDR3 runs to 11 residues. The V and J ends lost 9 bases and 6 bases respectively, with 11 bases between them. The CDR3 sequence: CASGQSHGYTF. The CDR3 bases are TGTGCCAGTGGACAGTCTCATGGCTACACCTTC.

As for this clone: Other DNA sequences in the same sample also yield this CDR3. The rearrangement links TRBV27 to TRBJ2-5; 8 nucleotides match TRBD1. V gave up 4 bases and J gave up 5 bases; unmatched junction bases: 9. CDR1 MNHEY and CDR2 SMNVEV come from the germline V gene (reference sequence). This CDR3 has 15 amino acids. CDR3 residues: CASSSGQGARETQYF. CDR3 nucleotide sequence: TGTGCCAGCAGTTCTGGCCAGGGGGCTCGTGAGACCCAGTACTTC.

The rearrangement uses TRBV29-1 and TRBJ2-7; 10 bases agree with TRBD2. The V and J ends lost 5 bases and 5 bases, in that order; junction bases with no gene match: 6. This CDR3 comprises 13 residues. Germline V gives CDR1 SQVTM, CDR2 ANQGSEA. CDR3 region: CSVPAGGPNEQYF. The CDR3 region has the DNA TGCAGCGTTCCAGCGGGAGGGCCTAACGAGCAGTACTTC.

The chain joins TRBV11-2 to TRBJ2-2; TRBD2 agrees at 8 bases. The CDR3 covers 16 residues. Germline CDR1 SGHAT, CDR2 FQNNGV. V shed 0 bases and J 6 bases; nucleotides not matched to a gene: 6. The CDR3 loop reads CASSLDRWGLAGELFF. CDR3 in DNA: TGTGCCAGCAGCTTAGACCGTTGGGGACTAGCCGGGGAGCTGTTTTTT.

This rearrangement joins TRBV27 to TRBJ2-3, with a weak D call TRBD2 (7 bases). Trimming removed 8 bases from V and 0 bases from J, with 9 bases in between. From germline, CDR1 is MNHEY and CDR2 SMNVEV (reference sequence). The CDR3 covers 13 residues. The CDR3 DNA reads as TGTGCCAGCGGGGGGGGCAGCACAGATACGCAGTATTTT. It encodes CASGGGSTDTQYF.